These 13 T cell receptor beta chains originate from one sample sequenced in a study of tumor and adjacent non-tumor tissue in lung cancer. This sample's RNA came from whole unsorted tissue. Three rounds of nested PCR, following a modified ARM-PCR protocol, produced the TCRbeta library. TCRdb itself ran the multiplex PCR reads through MiXCR, one entry per CDR3 protein. This table has tens of thousands of distinct CDR3 sequences, nearly 70% appearing once. Sequencing was done on a sample of lung tumor tissue. All receptors derive from a woman between 65 and 79 years old with non-small cell lung cancer.

The rearrangement uses TRBV10-1 and TRBJ2-7; perhaps D is TRBD1 or TRBD2 (5 bases each). Trimming took off 8 bases at V and 2 bases at J, with 16 bases between the two ends. The length of the CDR3 is 14 residues. CDR1 is WNHNN, CDR2 SYGVQD, per germline (reference sequence). The CDR3 sequence is CASCRDQSPYEQYF. CDR3 sequence (DNA): TGCGCCAGCTGCCGGGACCAGAGCCCCTACGAGCAGTACTTC.

In the case of this clonotype: An end of the junction differs from the germline gene, which may be a read error. This chain uses TRBV29-1 with TRBJ2-1; 9 bases map to TRBD1. The germline V gene has CDR1 SQVTM and CDR2 ANQGSEA. There are 14 residues in the CDR3. The CDR3 spells CSVAGTGPYNERLF. The DNA for the CDR3 is TGCAGCGTTGCCGGGACAGGGCCCTACAATGAGCGGCTCTTC.

Written as DNA, the CDR3 is TGTGTCAACAGCTCAGGGATTTCCTACGAGCAGTACTTC. Residues: CVNSSGISYEQYF. The chain is built from TRBV11-1 and TRBJ2-7; a weak D match, TRBD1 (5 bases). Germline V lookup: CDR1 SGHAT, CDR2 FQDESV (reference sequence). The CDR3 totals 13 residues.

As concerns this clonotype: The junction and the germline gene differ at one end; a read error may be behind it. This chain connects TRBV5-5 to TRBJ1-2; D unclear. Looked up from germline, CDR1 is SGHKS and CDR2 is YYEKEE (reference sequence). The CDR3 runs 14 residues. The CDR3 region has the DNA TGTGCCAGAAGCTTGCGGGTAGGAGTCGATGGCTATACCTTC. Translation: CARSLRVGVDGYTF.

Concerning this clonotype: The junction differs from germline at one of its ends, possibly a read error. This chain uses TRBV6-2 or TRBV6-3 with TRBJ2-1, with 8 bases matching TRBD1. Germline V gives CDR1 MNHEY, CDR2 SVGEGT. This CDR3 spans 15 amino acids. The CDR3 DNA follows: TGCGCCAGCAGTCACGGGCAGGGGGCGCGGCATGAGCAGTTCTTC. Protein: CASSHGQGARHEQFF.

This chain links TRBV10-3 with TRBJ2-3, with 8 bases that match TRBD1. V was clipped by 3 bases and J by 12 bases; unmatched bases: 11. The CDR3 totals 14 residues. CDR1 is ENHRY, CDR2 SYGVKD, per germline. The CDR3 region is CAISDRGRADAQYF. CDR3 coding DNA: TGTGCCATCAGTGACAGGGGGCGGGCAGATGCACAGTATTTT.

The chain links TRBV10-2 to TRBJ2-2; 7 bases match TRBD1. The CDR3 extends over 15 amino acids. V trimming: 11 bases; J trimming: 4 bases; junction bases outside the gene matches: 13. CDR1 is WSHSY, CDR2 SAAADI, per germline. The CDR3: CAGLTGHLTTGELFF. Written as DNA, the CDR3 is TGCGCCGGTCTGACAGGGCACCTCACCACCGGGGAGCTGTTTTTT.

Remarks on this clonotype: At one end, the junction sequence differs from germline, possibly due to a read error. The rearrangement joins TRBV29-1 to TRBJ2-2; D gene unclear. Germline lookup yields CDR1 SQVTM and CDR2 ANQGSEA. This CDR3 spans 13 amino acids. This CDR3 reads CNVSLGNTGELFF. CDR3 sequence (DNA): TGCAACGTTAGTTTGGGGAACACCGGGGAGCTGTTTTTT.

Regarding this clonotype: A much larger clonotype is one base distant, so this may be a read error. V and J are TRBV10-1 and TRBJ1-1, with D possibly being TRBD1 (5 bases). V was cut by 6 bases and J by 4 bases, with 18 bases left in between. This CDR3 is 15 amino acids long. Germline CDR1 is WNHNN and CDR2 is SYGVQD (reference sequence). CDR3 bases: TGCGCCAGCAGAGACCGGGTGTCGGGGGTCACTGAAGCTTTCTTT. It specifies CASRDRVSGVTEAFF.

The rearrangement uses TRBV6-5 and TRBJ2-5, with D perhaps matching TRBD2 (5 bases). V was pared by 6 bases and J by 6 bases, with 23 bases between. The CDR3 extends over 16 amino acids. Germline V CDR1 and CDR2: MNHEY, SVGAGI. The DNA for the CDR3 is TGTGCCAGCAGCCCTGATTGGAGCGAGGGCAGGCAGACCCAGTACTTC. The encoded protein is CASSPDWSEGRQTQYF.

This chain connects TRBV12-3 or TRBV12-4 to TRBJ2-7; a possible D gene is TRBD2 (6 bases). The length of the CDR3 is 15 residues. Trimming took 6 bases from V and 2 from J, leaving 17 bases between them. The CDR3 DNA follows: TGTGCCAGCAGGTCTAGCGAGAGGGGAACCTACGAGCAGTACTTC. Protein product: CASRSSERGTYEQYF.

A single count supports this clonotype. At one boundary the junction diverges from the germline segment, which might be a read error. The chain is built from TRBV6-5 and TRBJ2-6, with D perhaps TRBD1 or TRBD2 (5 bases each). The germline V gene has CDR1 MNHEY and CDR2 SVGAGI. The CDR3 consists of 16 residues. Written as DNA, the CDR3 is TGTCCCAGCAGTTACTCGAAGGACTCTGGGGCCAACGTCTTGACTTTC. Protein: CPSSYSKDSGANVLTF.

Concerning this clonotype: At one end the junction does not follow the germline gene, possibly because of a read error. The chain joins TRBV4-2 to TRBJ2-7, with D possibly matching TRBD1 (7 bases). Germline lookup yields CDR1 LGHNA and CDR2 YNFKEQ. The CDR3 totals 17 residues. Here the CDR3 DNA reads TGTGCCAGCAGCCAAGACCCGGGAGTGACAGGGCTAAACGAGCAGAACTTC. The encoded protein is CASSQDPGVTGLNEQNF.